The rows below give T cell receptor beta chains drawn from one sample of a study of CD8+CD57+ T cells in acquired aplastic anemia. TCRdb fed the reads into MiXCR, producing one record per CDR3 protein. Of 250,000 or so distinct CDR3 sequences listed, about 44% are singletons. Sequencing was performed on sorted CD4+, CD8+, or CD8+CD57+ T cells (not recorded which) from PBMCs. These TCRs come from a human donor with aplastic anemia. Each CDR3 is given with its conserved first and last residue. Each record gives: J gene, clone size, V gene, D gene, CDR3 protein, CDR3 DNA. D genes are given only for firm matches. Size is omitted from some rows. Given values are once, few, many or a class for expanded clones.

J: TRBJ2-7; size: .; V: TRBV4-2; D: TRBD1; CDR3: CASSQQGGTGGYEQYF; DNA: TGTGCCAGCAGCCAACAGGGGGGGACAGGGGGCTACGAGCAGTACTTC
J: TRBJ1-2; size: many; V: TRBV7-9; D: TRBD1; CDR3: CASSLAPGQWNYGYTF; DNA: TGTGCCAGCAGCTTAGCTCCGGGACAGTGGAACTATGGCTACACCTTC
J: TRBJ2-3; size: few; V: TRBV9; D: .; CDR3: CASSAGEQYF; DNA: TGTGCCAGCAGCGCCGGTGAGCAGTATTTT
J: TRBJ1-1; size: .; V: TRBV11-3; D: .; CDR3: CASSLDGREGNTEAFF; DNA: TGTGCCAGCAGCTTAGACGGCAGGGAGGGTAACACTGAAGCTTTCTTT
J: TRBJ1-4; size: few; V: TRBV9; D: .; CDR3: CASSGGGSREKLFF; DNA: TGTGCCAGCAGCGGTGGGGGTAGTCGTGAAAAACTGTTTTTT
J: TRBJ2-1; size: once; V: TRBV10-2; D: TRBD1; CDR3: CASSNRDRDYNEQFF; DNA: TGCGCCAGCAGTAACCGGGACAGGGATTACAATGAGCAGTTCTTC
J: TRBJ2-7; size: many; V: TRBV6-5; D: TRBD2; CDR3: CASSPTSSSIYEQYF; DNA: TGTGCCAGCAGCCCGACTAGCTCCTCTATCTACGAGCAGTACTTC
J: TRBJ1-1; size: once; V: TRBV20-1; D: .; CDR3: CSALRPMEAEAFF; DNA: TGCAGTGCTCTCCGACCGATGGAGGCTGAAGCTTTCTTT
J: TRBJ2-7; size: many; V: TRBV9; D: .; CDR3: CASSVGDSYEQYF; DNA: TGTGCCAGCAGCGTAGGCGACTCCTACGAGCAGTACTTC
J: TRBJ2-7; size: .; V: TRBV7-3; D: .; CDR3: CASSKRRDMYF; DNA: TGTGCCAGCAGCAAAAGGCGGGACATGTACTTC
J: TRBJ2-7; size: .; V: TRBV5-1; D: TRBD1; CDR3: CASSSRGQGDYEQYF; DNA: TGCGCCAGCAGCTCGAGAGGACAGGGCGACTACGAGCAGTACTTC
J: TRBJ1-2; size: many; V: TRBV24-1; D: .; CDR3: CATSDFSGYTF; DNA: TGTGCCACCAGTGATTTTTCTGGCTACACCTTC
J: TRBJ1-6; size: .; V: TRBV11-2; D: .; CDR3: CASSLVPQVHSPLHF; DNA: TGTGCCAGCAGCTTAGTACCACAGGTCCATTCACCCCTCCACTTT
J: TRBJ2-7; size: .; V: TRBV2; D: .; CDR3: CASSKGGVYEQYF; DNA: TGTGCCAGCAGTAAGGGGGGGGTCTACGAGCAGTACTTC
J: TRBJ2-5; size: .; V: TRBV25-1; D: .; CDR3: CASREYLGTNVQETQYF; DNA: TGTGCCAGCAGAGAATATTTGGGGACGAATGTCCAAGAGACCCAGTACTTC